This paragraph reports one T cell receptor beta chain. The antigen is unknown. This sample was included in a study of T-cell reconstitution after alpha-beta-depleted transplantation in children. Study observations and caveats: As was reported, about two months after transplant, alpha-beta T cells came from several hundred expanded graft clones. T-cell counts and diversity at one year post-transplant came mainly from newly produced T cells. TCRbeta diversity was high at day 60 in some patients (a result of surviving recipient T cells and thymic progenitors).

This CDR3 is 16 amino acids long. Per the germline V gene, CDR1 is SGHRS and CDR2 is YFSETQ. V trimming: 0 bases; J trimming: 10 bases; junction bases outside the gene matches: 14. The TCRbeta library incorporated unique molecular identifiers. From the PCR reads, TCRdb called clonotypes with MiXCR, one entry per CDR3 protein. The repertoire holds under 250,000 distinct CDR3 sequences, approximately 17% seen once, with roughly two fifths in the top ten. This sequence was found in a male patient aged 2 to 9 who had a stem cell transplant for acute lymphoblastic leukemia, so the T cells may come from the graft donor. The chain links TRBV5-1 to TRBJ2-3; the match to TRBD2 covers 7 bases. This specimen was PBMCs, mostly from graft donor cells, taken 360 days after TCRalphabeta/CD19-depleted stem cell transplant. CDR3 coding DNA: TGCGCCAGCAGCTTGGCCTTGTCTAGCGGAGCCCTAGCGCAGTATTTT. It encodes CASSLALSSGALAQYF. Filled out from reference TRBV5-1 and TRBJ2-3, the complete variable domain reads KAGVTQTPRYLIKTRGQQVTLSCSPISGHRSVSWYQQTPGQGLQFLFEYFSETQRNKGNFPGRFSGRQFSNSRSEMNVSTLELGDSALYLCASSLALSSGALAQYFGPGTRLTVL.